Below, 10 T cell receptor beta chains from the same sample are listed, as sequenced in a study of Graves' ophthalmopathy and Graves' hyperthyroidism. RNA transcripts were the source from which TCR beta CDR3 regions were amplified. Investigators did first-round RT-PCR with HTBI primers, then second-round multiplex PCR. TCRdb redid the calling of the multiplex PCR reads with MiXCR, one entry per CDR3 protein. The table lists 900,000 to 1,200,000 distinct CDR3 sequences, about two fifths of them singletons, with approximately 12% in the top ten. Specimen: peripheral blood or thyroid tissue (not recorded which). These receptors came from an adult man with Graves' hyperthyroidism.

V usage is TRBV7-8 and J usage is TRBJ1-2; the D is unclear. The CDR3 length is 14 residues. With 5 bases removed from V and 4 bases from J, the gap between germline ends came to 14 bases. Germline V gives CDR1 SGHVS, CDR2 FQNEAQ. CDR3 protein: CASSPQTGFYGYTF. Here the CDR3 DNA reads TGTGCCAGCAGCCCCCAGACTGGATTCTATGGCTACACCTTC. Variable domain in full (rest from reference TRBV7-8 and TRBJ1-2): GAGVSQSPRYKVAKRGQDVALRCDPISGHVSLFWYQQALGQGPEFLTYFQNEAQLDKSGLPSDRFFAERPEGSVSTLKIQRTQQEDSAVYLCASSPQTGFYGYTFGSGTRLTVV.

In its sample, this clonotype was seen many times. CDR3 residues: CAISEWTGGKETQYF. The CDR3 DNA reads as TGTGCCATCAGTGAATGGACAGGGGGTAAAGAGACCCAGTACTTC. This chain connects TRBV10-3 to TRBJ2-5; 10 nucleotides match TRBD1. The trim removed 3 bases at V and 3 bases at J, leaving 4 bases unmatched. The CDR3 contains 15 residues. The V gene's germline CDR1 is ENHRY and CDR2 SYGVKD.

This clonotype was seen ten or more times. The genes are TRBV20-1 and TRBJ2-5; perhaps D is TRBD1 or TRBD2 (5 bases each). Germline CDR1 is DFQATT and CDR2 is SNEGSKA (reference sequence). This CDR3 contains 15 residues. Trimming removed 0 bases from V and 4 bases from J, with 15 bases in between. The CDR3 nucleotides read TGCAGTGCTAGAGATGGAAACGGGGACGGAGAGACCCAGTACTTC. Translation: CSARDGNGDGETQYF.

DNA for the CDR3: TGTGCCAGCACCGAAGGTCTAGCGGGCTACAATGAGCAGTTCTTC. The encoded protein is CASTEGLAGYNEQFF. The chain has TRBV2 and TRBJ2-1; TRBD2 agrees at 8 bases. The CDR3 is made up of 15 amino acids. Losses at the gene ends were 7 bases for V and 3 bases for J; bases not matched to a gene: 8. Germline CDR1 and CDR2: SNHLY and FYNNEI.

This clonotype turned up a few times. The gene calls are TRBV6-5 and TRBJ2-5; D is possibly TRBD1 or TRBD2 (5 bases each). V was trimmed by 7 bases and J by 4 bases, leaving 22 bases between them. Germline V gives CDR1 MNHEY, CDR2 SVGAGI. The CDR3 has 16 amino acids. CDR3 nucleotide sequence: TGTGCCAGCATCTACTCAGCCGGGACGGCCTCAGAGACCCAGTACTTC. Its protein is CASIYSAGTASETQYF.

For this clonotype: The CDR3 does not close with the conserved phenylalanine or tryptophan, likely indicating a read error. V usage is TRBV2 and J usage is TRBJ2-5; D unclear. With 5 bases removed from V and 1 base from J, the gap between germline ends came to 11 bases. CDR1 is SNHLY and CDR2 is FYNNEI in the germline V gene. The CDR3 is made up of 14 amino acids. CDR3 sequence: CASSRRKIQETQYL. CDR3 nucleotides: TGTGCCAGCAGTCGCCGGAAAATCCAAGAGACCCAGTACCTC.

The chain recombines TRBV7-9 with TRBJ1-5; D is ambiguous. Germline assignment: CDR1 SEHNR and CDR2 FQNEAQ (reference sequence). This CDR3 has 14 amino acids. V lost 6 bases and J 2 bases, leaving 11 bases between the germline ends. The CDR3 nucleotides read TGTGCCAGCAGTTTTTCTGAAGGCAATCAGCCCCAGCATTTT. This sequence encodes CASSFSEGNQPQHF.

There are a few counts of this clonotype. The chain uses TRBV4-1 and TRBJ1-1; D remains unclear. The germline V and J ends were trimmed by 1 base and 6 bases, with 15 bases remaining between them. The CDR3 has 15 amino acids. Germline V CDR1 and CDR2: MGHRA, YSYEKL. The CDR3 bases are TGCGCCAGCAGCCAAGTCTCGGGCGAGTGGTCTGAAGCTTTCTTT. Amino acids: CASSQVSGEWSEAFF.

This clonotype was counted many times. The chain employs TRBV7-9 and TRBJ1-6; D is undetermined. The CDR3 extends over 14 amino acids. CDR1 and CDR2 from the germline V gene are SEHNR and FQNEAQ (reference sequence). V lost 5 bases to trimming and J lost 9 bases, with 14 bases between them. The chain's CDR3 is CASSPGDRVSPLHF. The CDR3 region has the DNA TGTGCCAGCAGCCCCGGTGACCGAGTTTCACCCCTCCACTTT.

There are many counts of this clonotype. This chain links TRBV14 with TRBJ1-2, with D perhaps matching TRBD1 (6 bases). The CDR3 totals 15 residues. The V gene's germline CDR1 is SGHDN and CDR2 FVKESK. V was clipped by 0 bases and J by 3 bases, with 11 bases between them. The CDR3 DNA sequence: TGTGCCAGCAGCCAAGATGACGGACAGTACTATGGCTACACCTTC. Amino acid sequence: CASSQDDGQYYGYTF.